The clone carrying this T cell receptor (beta chain) was recorded many times. No antigen is known for it. The entry originates in a study of Graves' ophthalmopathy and Graves' hyperthyroidism. Study-level background: Prior to any treatment, peripheral blood was collected at the time of initial diagnosis. Study-level results: The authors also found most expanded thyroid clonotypes above 0.001 frequency in blood.

Ophthalmopathy donors were characterized by moderate-to-severe activity, CAS of at least 3, NOSPECS of at least 4, and duration under 3 months. Ineligible for inclusion were patients with other autoimmune diseases, uncontrolled infections, pregnancy or lactation. The sequenced template was RNA, covering the TCR beta CDR3 region. First-round RT-PCR relied on HTBI primers, and a second-round multiplex PCR came next. TCRdb processed the multiplex PCR reads anew with MiXCR; each CDR3 protein has one entry. The sample consists of under 400,000 distinct CDR3 sequences, roughly 17% of them appearing once. The CDR3 loop spans 17 amino acids. Deletions cut 0 bases from V and 2 bases from J, with 13 bases between. Per the germline V gene, CDR1 is MNHEY and CDR2 is SVGAGI.

Sequencing input: peripheral blood. V gene TRBV6-5 combines with J gene TRBJ2-2; D may be TRBD2 (5 bases). The TCR comes from an adult man with Graves' ophthalmopathy. The CDR3 here is CASSYSYSGTNTGELFF. As DNA, the CDR3 is TGTGCCAGCAGTTACTCGTACAGCGGAACAAACACCGGGGAGCTGTTTTTT.